This T cell receptor beta chain came from a study of blood T cells in healthy people across ages. Study-wide results and caveats: Diversity figures based on one million T cells were deemed too low. Across samples, TCR beta diversity tracked strongly with naive T cell percentage.

Remarks on this clonotype: Its specificity is unknown.

A sample-barcoded 5' primer and a J-beta primer mix were used in a second PCR of roughly 7 to 11 cycles. Each CDR3 protein gets one entry after TCRdb re-called the 5' RACE reads with MiXCR. The sample holds 700,000 to 800,000 distinct CDR3 sequences, 43% seen once. There are 12 residues in the CDR3. The V gene lost 4 bases and the J gene lost 8 bases, with 10 bases spanning the gap. The germline V gene encodes CDR1 SGHTA and CDR2 FQGNSA. Sequenced sample: blood. The clonotype comes from a woman aged 60 to 75 in good health. V gene TRBV7-2 combines with J gene TRBJ2-3; the D gene is possibly TRBD2 (5 bases). Here the CDR3 DNA reads TGTGCCAGCAGCTCACTAGAGGGTACGCAGTATTTT. Amino acid sequence: CASSSLEGTQYF.